This TCR beta chain was sequenced in a study of T cell changes during pregnancy in multiple sclerosis (dated by TCRdb to about 2019). Study-level background: The study looked at changes in the T cell repertoire across pregnancy in women with multiple sclerosis.

Receptor libraries were prepared by the immunoSEQ multiplex PCR assay. Sourced from immuneACCESS, this table was stored by TCRdb with only in-frame sequences that have V and J called. A share of the clones is absent; for the studies checked, an unresolved V gene accounts for under half, and the remainder has no known explanation. For this sample the table gives roughly 80,000 clones, of which about 90% were detected only once. The ten largest clonotypes hold 1.4% to 1.5% of the sample. Trimming takes 0 bases from V and 4 bases from J, and the germline ends sit 18 bases apart. Including cysteine and phenylalanine, the CDR3 has 17 amino acids. Kept here is only the CDR3 DNA, which spans 51 bases and is read in frame from base 1. Sequences MNHNS (CDR1) and SASEGT (CDR2) are obtained from the germline V gene. A remark on this clone: The antigen this receptor binds is unknown. Base qualities are missing; no much larger clone stands one base away.

The chain is encoded by TRBV6-1 joined to TRBJ2-5; tentative D gene TRBD2, with 5 bases matching. This sample comprised peripheral blood, obtained before pregnancy. This TCR came from a female donor with multiple sclerosis, enrolled in a pregnancy study. The DNA is TGTGCCAGCAGTGAAGCGCTTGAGATTGCCCGGGGAGAGACCCAGTACTTC. This codes for CASSEALEIARGETQYF.